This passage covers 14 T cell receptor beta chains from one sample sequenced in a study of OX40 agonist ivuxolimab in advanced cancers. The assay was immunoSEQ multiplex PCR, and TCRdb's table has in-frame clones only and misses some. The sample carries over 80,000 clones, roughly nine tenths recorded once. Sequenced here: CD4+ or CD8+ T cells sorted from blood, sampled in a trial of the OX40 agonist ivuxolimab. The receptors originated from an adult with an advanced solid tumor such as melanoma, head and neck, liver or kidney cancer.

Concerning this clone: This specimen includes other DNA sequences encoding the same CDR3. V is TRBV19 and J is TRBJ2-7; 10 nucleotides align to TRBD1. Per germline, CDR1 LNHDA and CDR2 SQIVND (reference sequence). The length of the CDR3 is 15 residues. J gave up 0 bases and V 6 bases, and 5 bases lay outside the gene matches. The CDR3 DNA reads TGTGCCAGTAGCTACCGGGACAGGGGCTCCTACGAGCAGTACTTC. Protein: CASSYRDRGSYEQYF.

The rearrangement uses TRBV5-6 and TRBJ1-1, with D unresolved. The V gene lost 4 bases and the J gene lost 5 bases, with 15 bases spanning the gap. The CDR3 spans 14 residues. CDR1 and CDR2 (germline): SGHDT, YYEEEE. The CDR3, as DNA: TGTGCCAGCAGCCATCGTTGGGGTGGTACTGAAGCTTTCTTT. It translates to CASSHRWGGTEAFF.

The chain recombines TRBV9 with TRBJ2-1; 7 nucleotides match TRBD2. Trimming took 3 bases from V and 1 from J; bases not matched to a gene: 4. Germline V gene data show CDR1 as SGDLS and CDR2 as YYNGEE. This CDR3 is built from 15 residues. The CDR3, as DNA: TGTGCCAGCAGCGGAGGACTAGGGTCCTACAATGAGCAGTTCTTC. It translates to CASSGGLGSYNEQFF.

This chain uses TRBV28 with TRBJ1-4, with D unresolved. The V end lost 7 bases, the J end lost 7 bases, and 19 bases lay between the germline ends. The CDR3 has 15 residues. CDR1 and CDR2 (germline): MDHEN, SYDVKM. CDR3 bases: TGTGCCAGCACCCGCCCCGGCAGGTTGGGTGAAAAACTGTTTTTT. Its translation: CASTRPGRLGEKLFF. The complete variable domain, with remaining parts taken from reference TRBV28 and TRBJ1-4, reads DVKVTQSSRYLVKRTGEKVFLECVQDMDHENMFWYRQDPGLGLRLIYFSYDVKMKEKGDIPEGYSVSREKKERFSLILESASTNQTSMYLCASTRPGRLGEKLFFGSGTQLSVL.

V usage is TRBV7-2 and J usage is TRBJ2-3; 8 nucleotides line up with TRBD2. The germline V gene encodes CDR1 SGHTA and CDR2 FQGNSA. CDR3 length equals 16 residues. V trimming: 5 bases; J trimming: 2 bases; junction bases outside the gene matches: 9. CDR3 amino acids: CASSPEGLGFTDTQYF. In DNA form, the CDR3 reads TGTGCCAGCAGCCCCGAGGGACTAGGATTCACAGATACGCAGTATTTT.

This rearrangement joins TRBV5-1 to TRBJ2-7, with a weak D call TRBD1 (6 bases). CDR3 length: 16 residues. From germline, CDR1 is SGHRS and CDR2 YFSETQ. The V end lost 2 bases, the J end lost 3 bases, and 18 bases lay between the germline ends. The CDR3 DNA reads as TGCGCCAGCAGCTTTAGCACAGGGAGACTGTTCTACGAGCAGTACTTC. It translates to CASSFSTGRLFYEQYF.

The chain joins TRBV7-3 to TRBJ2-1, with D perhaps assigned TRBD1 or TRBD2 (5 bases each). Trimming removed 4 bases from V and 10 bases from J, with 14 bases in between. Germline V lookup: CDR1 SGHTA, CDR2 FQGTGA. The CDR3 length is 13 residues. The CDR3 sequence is CASSSGTTLEQFF. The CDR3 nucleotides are TGTGCCAGCAGCTCCGGGACCACCTTGGAGCAGTTCTTC. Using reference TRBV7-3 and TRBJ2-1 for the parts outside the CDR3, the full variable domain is GAGVSQTPSNKVTEKGKYVELRCDPISGHTALYWYRQSLGQGPEFLIYFQGTGAADDSGLPNDRFFAVRPEGSVSTLKIQRTERGDSAVYLCASSSGTTLEQFFGPGTRLTVL.

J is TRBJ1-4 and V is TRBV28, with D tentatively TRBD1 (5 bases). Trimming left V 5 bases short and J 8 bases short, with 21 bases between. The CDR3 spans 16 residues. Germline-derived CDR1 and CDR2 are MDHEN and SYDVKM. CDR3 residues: CASSQRGSGNEEKLFF. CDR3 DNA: TGTGCCAGCAGTCAACGGGGCTCCGGGAACGAGGAAAAACTGTTTTTT.

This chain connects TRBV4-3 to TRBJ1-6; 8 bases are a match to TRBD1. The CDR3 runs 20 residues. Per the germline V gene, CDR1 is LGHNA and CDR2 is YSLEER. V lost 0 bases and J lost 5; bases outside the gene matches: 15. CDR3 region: CASSQDVRTGSQVNNSPLHF. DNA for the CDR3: TGCGCCAGCAGCCAAGATGTACGGACAGGGTCGCAAGTTAATAATTCACCCCTCCACTTT.

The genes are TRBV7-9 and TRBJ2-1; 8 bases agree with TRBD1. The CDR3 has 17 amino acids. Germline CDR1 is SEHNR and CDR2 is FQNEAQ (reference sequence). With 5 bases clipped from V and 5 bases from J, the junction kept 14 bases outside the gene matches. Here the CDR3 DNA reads TGTGCCAGCAGCGATCAACGACAGGGGTTGAGGGACAATGAGCAGTTCTTC. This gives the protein CASSDQRQGLRDNEQFF.

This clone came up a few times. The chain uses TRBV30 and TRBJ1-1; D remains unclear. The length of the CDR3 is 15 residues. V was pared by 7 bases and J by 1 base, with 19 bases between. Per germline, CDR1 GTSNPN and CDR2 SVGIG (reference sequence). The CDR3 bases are TGTGCCTTGCGAATGGGCCCATCTTCGAACACTGAAGCTTTCTTT. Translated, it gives CALRMGPSSNTEAFF. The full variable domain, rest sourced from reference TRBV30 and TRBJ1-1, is SQTIHQWPATLVQPVGSPLSLECTVEGTSNPNLYWYRQAAGRGLQLLFYSVGIGQISSEVPQNLSASRPQDRQFILSSKKLLLSDSGFYLCALRMGPSSNTEAFFGQGTRLTVV.

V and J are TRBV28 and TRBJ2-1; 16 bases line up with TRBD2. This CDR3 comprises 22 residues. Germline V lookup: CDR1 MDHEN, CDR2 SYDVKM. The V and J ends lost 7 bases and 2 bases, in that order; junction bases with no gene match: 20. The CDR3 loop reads CASTGSGQPPGLAGGPYNEQFF. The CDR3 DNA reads TGTGCCAGCACCGGGTCGGGTCAACCTCCGGGACTAGCGGGAGGGCCCTACAATGAGCAGTTCTTC.

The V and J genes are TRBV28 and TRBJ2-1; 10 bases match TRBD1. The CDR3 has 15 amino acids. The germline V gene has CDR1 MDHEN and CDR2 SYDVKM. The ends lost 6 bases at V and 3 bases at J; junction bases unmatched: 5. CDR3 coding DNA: TGTGCCAGCAGCAAGGGACAGGGGTACTACAATGAGCAGTTCTTC. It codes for CASSKGQGYYNEQFF.

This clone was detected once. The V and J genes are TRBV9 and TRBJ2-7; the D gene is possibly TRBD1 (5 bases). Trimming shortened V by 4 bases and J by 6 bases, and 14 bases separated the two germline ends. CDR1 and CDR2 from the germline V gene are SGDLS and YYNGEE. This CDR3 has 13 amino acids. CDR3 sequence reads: CASSRQGFGEQYF. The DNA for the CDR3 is TGTGCCAGCAGCCGCCAGGGATTTGGCGAGCAGTACTTC.